One T cell receptor beta chain is described in this entry. Original handling: Nucleated cell counts were estimated from reference gene primer amplification. Repertoires were generated with immunoSEQ multiplex PCR, while TCRdb's copy carries only in-frame clones and drops some. V, J and clone size were drawn from that table, and D and trimming were deduced from the DNA. The data hold around 310,000 clones, with approximately 90% observed a single time. The germline V and J ends were trimmed by 6 bases and 2 bases, with 10 bases remaining between them. This CDR3 contains 14 residues. CDR1 is SNHLY and CDR2 is FYNNEI in the germline V gene. This specimen belongs to a study of blood T cell repertoires in COVID-19. Overall study: Samples came from the United States, Italy and Spain, spanning acute and convalescent COVID-19. PBMCs, B-cell-depleted T cells, or T cells were the source of the cDNA or gDNA that made up the material.

The clonotype comes from a woman aged 60-75 years with acute or convalescent COVID-19. The material sequenced was peripheral blood. The V gene is TRBV2, the J gene TRBJ2-2, with D maybe TRBD1 (5 bases). The CDR3 bases are TGTGCCAGCAGGCGGACACGCAACACCGGGGAGCTGTTTTTT. Its translation: CASRRTRNTGELFF.